The rows below give T cell receptor beta chains drawn from one sample of a study of preoperative IRX-2 immunotherapy in early breast cancer. This table comes from immunoSEQ multiplex PCR, and its TCRdb copy is limited to in-frame clones, with some not included. Here the sample spans about 38,000 clones, 82% being singletons. Sample: lymph node tissue, taken after IRX-2 immunotherapy. The receptors were gathered from a human donor with breast cancer. The CDR3 runs from the conserved cysteine through the conserved F or W. D genes are given only for firm matches. The size of a clone is reported for some rows only, either as once, few or many, or as a class for expanded clones.

TRBJ2-3,-,TRBV5-1,-,TGCGCCAGCAGGCTCTCAGGGGCCCCCACAGATACGCAGTATTTT,CASRLSGAPTDTQYF
TRBJ2-7,-,TRBV28,once,TGTGCCAGCAGTTTAGCGTGGACAAGTCAGTACTTC,CASSLAWTSQYF
TRBJ2-7,-,TRBV28,-,TGTGCCAGCAGTTCCCCCGGGGACTCCTACGAGCAGTACTTC,CASSSPGDSYEQYF
TRBJ1-1,-,TRBV29-1,once,TGCAGCGTTGGTTTTGGACACCGTGGAGCTTTCTTT,CSVGFGHRGAFF
TRBJ1-2,TRBD1,TRBV19,-,TGTGCCAGTACTCCGACAGGGGGTCTCTACTATGGCTACACCTTC,CASTPTGGLYYGYTF
TRBJ2-2,-,TRBV6-7,-,TGTGCCAGCTACAGGGCAGAGCGACGGGAGCTGTTTTTT,CASYRAERRELFF
TRBJ2-3,TRBD2,TRBV6-8,once,TGTGCCAGCAGTACCGGGACTAGCGGGTTCACAGATACGCAGTATTTT,CASSTGTSGFTDTQYF
TRBJ1-1,-,TRBV5-1,-,TGCGCCAGCAGCATGCCCCAGGGATTGAACACTGAAGCTTTCTTT,CASSMPQGLNTEAFF
TRBJ1-1,-,TRBV5-1,-,TGCGCCAGCAGCTTTTCCGTGGGAGGGGGAGACACTGAAGCTTTCTTT,CASSFSVGGGDTEAFF
TRBJ2-7,-,TRBV30,-,TGTGCCTGGAGTGGACGATACGAGCAGTACTTC,CAWSGRYEQYF
TRBJ1-2,-,TRBV7-1,-,TGTGCCAGCAGCTTGGACTGGGACGGAGCTAACTATGGCTACACCTTC,CASSLDWDGANYGYTF
TRBJ2-3,-,TRBV10-1,-,TGCGCCAGCAGTGAGCTAAGCGTCGGCACAGATACGCAGTATTTT,CASSELSVGTDTQYF
TRBJ2-7,-,TRBV1,-,TGCGCCAGCAGCCAACAACAGGACCCTTGGCGGGAGCAGTACTTC,CASSQQQDPWREQYF
TRBJ1-3,-,TRBV30,-,TGTGCCTGGAGTTTTAGCTCTGGAAACACCATATATTTT,CAWSFSSGNTIYF
TRBJ1-1,-,TRBV16,-,TGTGCCAGCAGCCATCTCACAGACACTGAAGCTTTCTTT,CASSHLTDTEAFF
TRBJ2-2,-,TRBV7-1,-,TGTGCCAGCAGCTTAGACCCAGTGCGGGAGCTGTTTTTT,CASSLDPVRELFF
TRBJ1-2,TRBD1,TRBV7-1,-,TGTGCCAGCAGCACCGGGACAGGCTATGGCTACACCTTC,CASSTGTGYGYTF
TRBJ1-1,-,TRBV6-8,-,TGTGCCAGCCTGAGGTTATTGAACACTGAAGCTTTCTTT,CASLRLLNTEAFF
TRBJ2-7,TRBD1,TRBV11-3,-,TGTGCCAGCAGCAAACCGACAGGGGGCTTCACCTACGAGCAGTACTTC,CASSKPTGGFTYEQYF
TRBJ1-2,-,TRBV11-3,few,TGTGCCAGCAGCCTCGGAAGCGGGGCCAACTATGGCTACACCTTC,CASSLGSGANYGYTF